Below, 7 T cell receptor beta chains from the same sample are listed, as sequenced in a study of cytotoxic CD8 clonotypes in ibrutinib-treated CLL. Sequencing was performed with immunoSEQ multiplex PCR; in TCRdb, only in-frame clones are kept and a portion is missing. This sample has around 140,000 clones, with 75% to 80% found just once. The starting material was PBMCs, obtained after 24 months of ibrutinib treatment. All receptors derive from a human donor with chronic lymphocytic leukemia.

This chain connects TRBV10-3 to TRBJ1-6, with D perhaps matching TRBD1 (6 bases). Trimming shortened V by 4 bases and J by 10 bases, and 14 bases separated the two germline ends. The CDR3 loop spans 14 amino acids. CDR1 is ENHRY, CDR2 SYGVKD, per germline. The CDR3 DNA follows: TGTGCCATCAGTGCCACGGGGGCTGGCTCACCCCTCCACTTT. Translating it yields CAISATGAGSPLHF.

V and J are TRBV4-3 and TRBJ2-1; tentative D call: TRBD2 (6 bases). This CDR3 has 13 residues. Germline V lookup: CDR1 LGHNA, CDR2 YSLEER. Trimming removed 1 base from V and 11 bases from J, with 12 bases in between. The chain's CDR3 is CASSQGRGGKQFF. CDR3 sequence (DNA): TGCGCCAGCAGCCAAGGTCGTGGGGGGAAGCAGTTCTTC.

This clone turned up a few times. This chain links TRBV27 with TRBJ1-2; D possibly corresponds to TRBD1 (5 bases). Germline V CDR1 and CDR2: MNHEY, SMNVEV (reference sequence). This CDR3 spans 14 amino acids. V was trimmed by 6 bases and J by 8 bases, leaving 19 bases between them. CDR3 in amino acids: CASRNAGAREGYTF. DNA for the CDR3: TGTGCCAGCAGAAACGCTGGGGCAAGAGAGGGCTACACCTTC.

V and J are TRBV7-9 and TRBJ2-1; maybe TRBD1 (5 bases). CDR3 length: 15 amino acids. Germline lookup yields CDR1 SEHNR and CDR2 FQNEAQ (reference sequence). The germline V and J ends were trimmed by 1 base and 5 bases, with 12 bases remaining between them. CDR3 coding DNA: TGTGCCAGCAGCTTAGTAAGGGGTGGGGACAATGAGCAGTTCTTC. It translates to CASSLVRGGDNEQFF. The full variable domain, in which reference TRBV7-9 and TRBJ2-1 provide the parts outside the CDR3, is DTGVSQNPRHKITKRGQNVTFRCDPISEHNRLYWYRQTLGQGPEFLTYFQNEAQLEKSRLLSDRFSAERPKGSFSTLEIQRTEQGDSAMYLCASSLVRGGDNEQFFGPGTRLTVL.

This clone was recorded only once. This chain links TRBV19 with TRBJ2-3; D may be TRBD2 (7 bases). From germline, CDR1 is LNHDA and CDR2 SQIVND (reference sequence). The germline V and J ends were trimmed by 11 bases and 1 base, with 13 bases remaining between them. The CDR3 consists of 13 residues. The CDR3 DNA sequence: TGTGCCTCCAGGGGAGGGGGCACAGATACGCAGTATTTT. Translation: CASRGGGTDTQYF. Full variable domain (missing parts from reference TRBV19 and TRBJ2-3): DGGITQSPKYLFRKEGQNVTLSCEQNLNHDAMYWYRQDPGQGLRLIYYSQIVNDFQKGDIAEGYSVSREKKESFPLTVTSAQKNPTAFYLCASRGGGTDTQYFGPGTRLTVL.

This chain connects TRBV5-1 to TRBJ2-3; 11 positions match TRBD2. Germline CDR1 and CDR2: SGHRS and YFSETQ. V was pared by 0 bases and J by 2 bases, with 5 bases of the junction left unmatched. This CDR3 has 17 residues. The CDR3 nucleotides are TGCGCCAGCAGCTTGGCCCTACTAGCGGGGGACACAGATACGCAGTATTTT. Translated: CASSLALLAGDTDTQYF.

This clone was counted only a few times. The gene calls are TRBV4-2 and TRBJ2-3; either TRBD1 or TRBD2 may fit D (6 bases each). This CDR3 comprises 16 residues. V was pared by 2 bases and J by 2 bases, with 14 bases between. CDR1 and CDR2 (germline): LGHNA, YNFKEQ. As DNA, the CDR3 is TGTGCCAGCAGCCAAACCGGGGGCCTCCCCACAGATACGCAGTATTTT. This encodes CASSQTGGLPTDTQYF.